The T cell receptor beta chain under discussion was sequenced for a study of response to subunit inactivated influenza vaccine. This clonotype was observed at least ten times. Germline CDR1 is SGHTA and CDR2 is FQGNSA. The CDR3 contains 11 residues. V was cut by 5 bases and J by 8 bases, with 7 bases left in between. TCRdb passed the RT-PCR reads through MiXCR, listing each CDR3 protein once. This repertoire shows some 570,000 distinct CDR3 sequences, roughly 12% found once; its top ten account for around 10%. These same records also appear under a second study, on T cells expressing NK-cell markers. From that paper: TCR beta cDNA was made by 5'RACE template switching with UMIs. Seven HCMV-seropositive donors and one seronegative donor made up the eight sequenced donors.

V usage is TRBV7-2 and J usage is TRBJ2-1; D gene ambiguous. The receptor comes from a man between 45 and 60 years old who received an inactivated influenza vaccine. The source material was PBMCs from blood, sampled on the day of vaccination. The CDR3, as DNA: TGTGCCAGCAGCCTAGTCTATGAGCAGTTCTTC. Its translation: CASSLVYEQFF. Using reference TRBV7-2 and TRBJ2-1 for the parts outside the CDR3, the full variable domain is GAGVSQSPSNKVTEKGKDVELRCDPISGHTALYWYRQSLGQGLEFLIYFQGNSAPDKSGLPSDRFSAERTGGSVSTLTIQRTQQEDSAVYLCASSLVYEQFFGPGTRLTVL.